One and the same sample provided the 6 T cell receptor beta chains below, sequenced in a study of blood T cell repertoires in COVID-19. The method was immunoSEQ multiplex PCR; TCRdb's version includes in-frame clones alone and lacks a portion of them. Among fewer than 250,000 clones, 84% were seen once, and the ten largest hold around 5.5%. Sequencing input: peripheral blood. Receptor source: an older woman with active or convalescent COVID-19.

The rearrangement links TRBV12-3 or TRBV12-4 to TRBJ1-6; possibly TRBD1 for D (5 bases). CDR3 size: 13 residues. V lost 6 bases, J lost 5 bases, and 8 bases lay in between. CDR3 in DNA: TGTGCCAGCAGAGACAGCAATAATTCACCCCTCCACTTT. It specifies CASRDSNNSPLHF.

The chain joins TRBV2 to TRBJ1-1; D not certain. This CDR3 contains 9 residues. Germline-derived CDR1 and CDR2 are SNHLY and FYNNEI. Trimming pared 10 bases from V and 4 bases from J, leaving 4 bases between. The CDR3 DNA sequence: TGTGCCACCGGCACTGAAGCTTTCTTT. Translating it yields CATGTEAFF.

The CDR3 reads CASSHPGQGWNEQFF. The CDR3 bases are TGTGCCAGCAGCCACCCGGGACAGGGGTGGAATGAGCAGTTCTTC. The chain is built from TRBV7-3 and TRBJ2-1; 10 bases map to TRBD1. J gave up 7 bases and V 5 bases, and 8 bases lay outside the gene matches. CDR3 length equals 15 residues. Germline CDR1 reads SGHTA; CDR2 reads FQGTGA.

This clone was seen just once. V usage is TRBV29-1 and J usage is TRBJ1-2; the match to TRBD1 covers 9 bases. The V gene end was trimmed by 3 bases and the J gene end by 7 bases; junction bases not matched to a gene: 6. This CDR3 region has 13 residues. Germline CDR1 reads SQVTM; CDR2 reads ANQGSEA. The CDR3 region is CSVDTGGVFGYTF. The CDR3 region has the DNA TGCAGCGTTGACACAGGGGGCGTTTTTGGCTACACCTTC.

This sequence joins TRBV28 and TRBJ1-5; 7 bases line up with TRBD1. Germline CDR1 reads MDHEN; CDR2 reads SYDVKM. V lost 5 bases to trimming and J lost 6 bases; unmatched junction nucleotides: 25. This CDR3 contains 20 residues. DNA of the CDR3: TGTGCCAGCAGTGGAAGGGACAGTTCACGCCTAAAGTCCGTAGGTCAGCCCCAGCATTTT. It encodes CASSGRDSSRLKSVGQPQHF.

This clone was picked up one time. This chain joins TRBV5-1 and TRBJ1-1, with D tentatively TRBD1 (6 bases). V gave up 0 bases and J gave up 6 bases, with 12 bases separating them. CDR3 length: 14 residues. CDR1 is SGHRS and CDR2 is YFSETQ in the germline V gene. CDR3 coding DNA: TGCGCCAGCAGCTTGGGGCACAGGGAATCTGAAGCTTTCTTT. Translation: CASSLGHRESEAFF.